This T cell receptor (beta chain) was sequenced in a study of ipilimumab plus nivolumab after autologous stem cell transplantation. Study-level information: Typical patient got 5 ipilimumab doses and seven to nine nivolumab doses (median). Myeloma cases were transplant-naive high-risk or relapsed within 3 years post first autologous transplant.

Patients got ipilimumab 1 mg/kg beginning 14 to 28 days post-transplant. Patients received nivolumab 3 mg/kg at weeks 1, 4, 7, 10, then fortnightly to week 26. Germline CDR1 LNHDA, CDR2 SQIVND (reference sequence). The CDR3 totals 15 residues. V was cut by 4 bases and J by 1 base, with 11 bases left in between. Only in-frame clones appear in the TCRdb table, and some are missing; sequencing was by immunoSEQ multiplex PCR. The data show fewer than 45,000 clones, with 80% to 95% seen just once and approximately 1% held by the top ten. V usage is TRBV19 and J usage is TRBJ2-1; TRBD1 might be the D (6 bases). This TCR came from a male donor with multiple myeloma. Sample: PBMCs, taken in a trial of ipilimumab plus nivolumab as post-transplant consolidation. CDR3 sequence (DNA): TGTGCCAGTAGTAGAACAGGGTTGTCCTACAATGAGCAGTTCTTC. Protein: CASSRTGLSYNEQFF. The entire variable domain, with the rest obtained from reference TRBV19 and TRBJ2-1, is as follows: DGGITQSPKYLFRKEGQNVTLSCEQNLNHDAMYWYRQDPGQGLRLIYYSQIVNDFQKGDIAEGYSVSREKKESFPLTVTSAQKNPTAFYLCASSRTGLSYNEQFFGPGTRLTVL.